The table lists the clone carrying this T cell receptor beta chain with many counts. TCRdb redid the calling of the PCR reads with MiXCR, one entry per CDR3 protein. This sample has tens of thousands of distinct CDR3 sequences, with 17% found just once. This sample stems from a study of molecular identifiers for immune sequencing clone quantification. V gave up 0 bases and J gave up 0 bases, with 15 bases separating them. This CDR3 comprises 17 residues. Germline V gene lookup returns CDR1 LGHDT and CDR2 YNNKEL (reference sequence). The authors gated naive CD8 T cells as CD8+CD4-CCR7+CD45RA+ for sorting.

The chain joins TRBV3-1 to TRBJ2-7; possibly TRBD2 for D (5 bases). The sequencing input was naive CD8+ T cells from blood, with Jurkat cell RNA spiked in. Subset noted: FACS-sorted CD8+CD4-CCR7+CD45RA+ naive T cells. This TCR came from a human donor in good health. Some libraries in this study had Jurkat cell RNA spiked in. CDR3 nucleotide sequence: TGTGCCAGCAGCCAAGAAGCGGAAGCCCGAAGCTCCTACGAGCAGTACTTC. Residues: CASSQEAEARSSYEQYF.